This is a list of T cell receptor beta chains from one sample in a study of blood T cell repertoires in COVID-19. TCRdb keeps only in-frame clones here, not all; method: immunoSEQ multiplex PCR. Found here are around 140,000 clones, about 80% of them singletons; the top ten hold 4.5% to 5.5%. What was sequenced was peripheral blood. All receptors derive from a human donor in a cohort sampled during active COVID-19. Each CDR3 is given with its conserved first and last residue. A D gene is named only where the DNA matches it firmly. Clone size appears in some rows only: once, few, many, or a class for an expanded clone.

>TRBJ2-3|14|TRBV28|-|-
TGTGCCAGCGGAGACAGGCCTAGCACAGATACGCAGTATTTT
CASGDRPSTDTQYF
>TRBJ2-3|18|TRBV7-3|TRBD1|-
TGTGCCAGCAGCTCCGTTGGCTCCGGGACAGGGGGCTCGGATACGCAGTATTTT
CASSSVGSGTGGSDTQYF
>TRBJ2-4|15|TRBV6-6|-|-
TGTGCCAGCAGTTACGGCCCAGGGGTCGAAAACATTCAGTACTTC
CASSYGPGVENIQYF
>TRBJ2-7|15|TRBV10-3|TRBD2|-
TGTGCCATCAGTGACGGGCTAGCGGGGGAGAACGAGCAGTACTTC
CAISDGLAGENEQYF
>TRBJ1-6|15|TRBV7-2|TRBD1|once
TGTGCCAGCAGCTTAGGGGGGACAGGAGGTTCACCCCTCCACTTT
CASSLGGTGGSPLHF
>TRBJ1-1|13|TRBV5-1|TRBD1|-
TGCGCCAGCAGCTTGGCCCAACAGGGGGCGGCTTTCTTT
CASSLAQQGAAFF
>TRBJ1-1|13|TRBV10-3|TRBD1|-
TGTGCCATCGGACAGGGAATGAACACTGAAGCTTTCTTT
CAIGQGMNTEAFF
>TRBJ1-2|14|TRBV28|TRBD1|few
TGTGCCAGCAGTCCAGGACAGGGCTGGGCTGGCTACACCTTC
CASSPGQGWAGYTF
>TRBJ2-1|16|TRBV27|TRBD2|-
TGTGCCAGCAGTTTAAGTGGGACTAGCTCCTACAATGAGCAGTTCTTC
CASSLSGTSSYNEQFF
>TRBJ2-2|18|TRBV4-1|TRBD1|once
TGCGCCAGCAGCCCATTTGCCCCAGGGGGTAGCAACACCGGGGAGCTGTTTTTT
CASSPFAPGGSNTGELFF
>TRBJ1-3|15|TRBV19|TRBD1|-
TGTGCCAGTAGGAAACAGGGGATCTCTGGAAACACCATATATTTT
CASRKQGISGNTIYF
>TRBJ1-5|15|TRBV11-2|-|few
TGTGCCAGCAGCTTAGGGATCGGCGGGGATCAGCCCCAGCATTTT
CASSLGIGGDQPQHF
>TRBJ2-3|13|TRBV10-3|TRBD2|-
TGTGCCATCGGACTAGCGGGCACAGATACGCAGTATTTT
CAIGLAGTDTQYF
>TRBJ1-3|15|TRBV6-5|TRBD1|-
TGTGCCAGCAGTTCTCAGGGGGCGACAGGAAACACCATATATTTT
CASSSQGATGNTIYF
>TRBJ2-1|14|TRBV2|TRBD2|-
TGTGCCAGCAGAATTAGCGGGAGGGTCGGTGAGCAGTTCTTC
CASRISGRVGEQFF
>TRBJ1-1|16|TRBV14|-|-
TGTGCCAGCAGCCAAGTGGGCAGGGGCCTTGACACTGAAGCTTTCTTT
CASSQVGRGLDTEAFF
>TRBJ2-5|16|TRBV5-1|-|-
TGCGCCAGCAGCTTGGTTGGTAGCGCAACTCAAGAGACCCAGTACTTC
CASSLVGSATQETQYF
>TRBJ1-5|20|TRBV19|TRBD1|once
TGTGCCAGTAGTGGGGGGGCCGGGACAGGGGAGGTGTATAGCAATCAGCCCCAGCATTTT
CASSGGAGTGEVYSNQPQHF
>TRBJ2-3|15|TRBV25-1|TRBD2|-
TGTGCCAGCAGTGAACCAGCGGGGGGCACAGATACGCAGTATTTT
CASSEPAGGTDTQYF
>TRBJ2-1|12|TRBV10-3|TRBD2|-
TGTGCCATCAGTGCCGGGACTATGGAGCAGTTCTTC
CAISAGTMEQFF
>TRBJ1-5|16|TRBV6-4|TRBD1|-
TGTGCCAGCAGTGACCGAGACAGGGGGGCTGTCGGGGCCCAGCATTTT
CASSDRDRGAVGAQHF
>TRBJ1-4|13|TRBV7-9|TRBD1|-
TGTGCCAGCAGCTCCGACAGGGGTGAAAAACTGTTTTTT
CASSSDRGEKLFF
>TRBJ1-1|18|TRBV13|TRBD1|-
TGTGCCAGCAGATTATCCGGGACAGGGGGCGTTCGGAACACTGAAGCTTTCTTT
CASRLSGTGGVRNTEAFF
>TRBJ1-5|16|TRBV19|-|once
TGTGCCAGTAGGACACTGACAGGAACAAGCAATCAGCCCCAGCATTTT
CASRTLTGTSNQPQHF
>TRBJ2-1|15|TRBV19|TRBD1|-
TGTGCCAGTAGTTCCCGGGACAGAGGTTACAATGAGCAGTTCTTC
CASSSRDRGYNEQFF
>TRBJ2-1|18|TRBV25-1|TRBD2|once
TGTGCCAGCAAGGGACTAGCGGGAGTAGGTCCCATCTACAATGAGCAGTTCTTC
CASKGLAGVGPIYNEQFF
>TRBJ1-5|15|TRBV18|-|once
TGTGCCAGCTCATCCTTCGACAGTAGCAATCAGCCCCAGCATTTT
CASSSFDSSNQPQHF
>TRBJ1-2|18|TRBV7-9|TRBD1|-
TGTGCCAGCAGCTTAGTAGGGGCCCCAGGACAGGGGAGGCATGGCTACACCTTC
CASSLVGAPGQGRHGYTF
>TRBJ1-4|13|TRBV10-3|-|-
TGTGCCATCAGTCCCGGACAGAATGAAAAACTGTTTTTT
CAISPGQNEKLFF
>TRBJ2-7|11|TRBV30|-|-
TGTGCCTGGAGTTCTGCCTACGAGCAGTACTTC
CAWSSAYEQYF
>TRBJ1-1|14|TRBV7-8|TRBD1|-
TGTGCCAGCAGCTCAACCCCCGGGACAGCTAATCCCCTCTTT
CASSSTPGTANPLF
>TRBJ2-5|17|TRBV5-4|TRBD2|once
TGTGCCAGCAGCACTTCCGGACTAGCCGAGCGACGAGAGACCCAGTACTTC
CASSTSGLAERRETQYF
>TRBJ2-3|14|TRBV9|-|-
TGTGCCAGCAGCCCTCTCGCGGGTTCAGATACGCAGTATTTT
CASSPLAGSDTQYF
>TRBJ1-2|16|TRBV7-3|TRBD1|-
TGTGCCAGCAGCTTGGACAGGGAAAGGAGAGGTGATGGCTACACCTTC
CASSLDRERRGDGYTF
>TRBJ2-2|16|TRBV4-1|-|-
TGCGCCAGCAGCCAAGATCGAGGGACATTAACCGGGGAGCTGTTTTTT
CASSQDRGTLTGELFF
>TRBJ1-2|15|TRBV6-5|TRBD1|-
TGTGCCAGCAGGGGGGGGACAGGGGTGATAAGTGGCTACACCTTC
CASRGGTGVISGYTF
>TRBJ2-1|18|TRBV4-1|-|-
TGCGCCAGCAGCCAAGATCACCCGGGAGCCATCGTCTACAATGAGCAGTTCTTC
CASSQDHPGAIVYNEQFF
>TRBJ1-6|17|TRBV5-1|TRBD1|-
TGCGCCAGCAGCGGACAGGGGATAGACTCCTATAATTCACCCCTCCACTTT
CASSGQGIDSYNSPLHF
>TRBJ1-5|16|TRBV4-1|TRBD1|few
TGCGCCAGCAGCCAAGGACAGGGTGTTGGCAATCAGCCCCAGCATTTT
CASSQGQGVGNQPQHF
>TRBJ1-4|17|TRBV6-1|TRBD1|-
TGTGCCAGCAGTGAATACCGTGGAGAGGGGGCACATGAAAAACTGTTTTTT
CASSEYRGEGAHEKLFF
>TRBJ2-2|15|TRBV2|-|-
TGTGCCAGCAATTGGGGCAACTCCTTAGCCGGGGAGCTGTTTTTT
CASNWGNSLAGELFF
>TRBJ2-2|17|TRBV23-1|TRBD2|-
TGCGCCAGCAGTCCGCCGGGACTAGCGGGATTTACCGGGGAGCTGTTTTTT
CASSPPGLAGFTGELFF
>TRBJ2-3|18|TRBV7-9|TRBD2|-
TGTGCCAGCAGCTTAGGGACACTAGCGGGGGGATTCACAGATACGCAGTATTTT
CASSLGTLAGGFTDTQYF
>TRBJ1-1|15|TRBV5-1|TRBD1|-
TGCGCCAGCAGCCGGACAGGGTCGGATCTTACTGAAGCTTTCTTT
CASSRTGSDLTEAFF
>TRBJ2-2|15|TRBV30|TRBD1|-
TGTGCCTTAAAAAGGACAGGGGGCTACACCGGGGAGCTGTTTTTT
CALKRTGGYTGELFF
>TRBJ1-5|16|TRBV18|-|once
TGTGCCAGCTCACCATCCGGCGGACAGATAAATCAGCCCCAGCATTTT
CASSPSGGQINQPQHF
>TRBJ1-4|15|TRBV18|-|-
TGTGCCAGCTCCCGGCGCGGGACCGCGGGAGAAAAACTGTTTTTT
CASSRRGTAGEKLFF
>TRBJ1-2|15|TRBV6-1|-|-
TGTGCCAGCAGTGAAAGATCGAAGGGGGACTATGGCTACACCTTC
CASSERSKGDYGYTF
>TRBJ2-4|17|TRBV18|TRBD1|-
TGTGCCAGCTCACCCGCGACAGGGTCGATCGCCAAAAACATTCAGTACTTC
CASSPATGSIAKNIQYF